This T cell receptor (beta chain) was obtained from a study of blood T cell repertoires in COVID-19. This CDR3 is built from 15 residues. Germline V gene sequence: CDR1 MNHEY, CDR2 SMNVEV (reference sequence). Unmatched junction bases numbered 9, after V lost 7 bases and J lost 3 bases. The data were produced by immunoSEQ multiplex PCR, yet TCRdb's version contains in-frame clones alone and is incomplete. The data contain 120,000 to 150,000 clones, about 82% of them singletons. This TCR was recovered from a middle-aged woman who had recovered from COVID-19. Sequenced: PBMCs or T cells enriched from blood (not recorded which). The chain joins TRBV27 to TRBJ1-2; 9 bases are shared with TRBD1. The CDR3 sequence is CASKKIWTGDYGYTF. The DNA of the CDR3 is TGTGCCAGCAAAAAGATATGGACAGGGGACTATGGCTACACCTTC.